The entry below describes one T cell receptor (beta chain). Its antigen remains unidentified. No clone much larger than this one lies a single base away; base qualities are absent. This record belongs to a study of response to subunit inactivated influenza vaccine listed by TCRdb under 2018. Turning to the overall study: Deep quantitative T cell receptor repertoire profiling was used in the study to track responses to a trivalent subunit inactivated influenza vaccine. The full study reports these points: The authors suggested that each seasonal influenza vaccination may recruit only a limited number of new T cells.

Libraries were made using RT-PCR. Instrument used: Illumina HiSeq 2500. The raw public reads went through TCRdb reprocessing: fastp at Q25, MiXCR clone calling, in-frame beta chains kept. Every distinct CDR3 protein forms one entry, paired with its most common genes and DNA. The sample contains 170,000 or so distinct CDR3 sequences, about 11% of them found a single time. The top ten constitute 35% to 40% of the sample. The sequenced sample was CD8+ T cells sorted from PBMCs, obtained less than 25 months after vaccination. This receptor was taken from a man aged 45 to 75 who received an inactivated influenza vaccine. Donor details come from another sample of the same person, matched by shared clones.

Here the CDR3 is given as CASNPEGGGQRGTQYF. DNA sequence: TGTGCCAGCAACCCGGAGGGCGGGGGGCAGCGGGGTACGCAGTATTTT. The rearrangement joined TRBV12-3 or TRBV12-4 to TRBJ2-3, with 8 junctional bases fitting TRBD2. V has 7 bases trimmed and J has 8 bases trimmed; junction bases matching no gene number 17. Including cysteine and phenylalanine, the CDR3 has 16 amino acids. This entry keeps only the CDR3 DNA: 48 bases, framed from base 1.